A single sample gave rise to the 15 T cell receptor beta chains below, sequenced in a study of human T cells and chemical hapten exposure. TCRdb called the RACE reads again in MiXCR, with one record for every CDR3 protein. The sample includes about 100,000 distinct CDR3 sequences, roughly 11% seen only once; the top ten take around 3.5%. Sample time point: patch test 1, 2 weeks after DPC sensitization. Treatment meaning: therapeutic diphenylcyclopropenone sensitization with weekly scalp DPC. This material consisted of whole blood, taken in connection with sensitization to the hapten diphenylcyclopropenone (DPC). The source of these receptors is a woman aged 40-49 years with alopecia areata. Some clones in this sample may be carry-over from other donors' samples.

This clonotype was counted between two and nine times. The rearrangement uses TRBV28 and TRBJ2-2, with a weak D call TRBD2 (7 bases). In germline, CDR1 is MDHEN, CDR2 SYDVKM. Trimming left V 3 bases short and J 3 bases short, with 11 bases between. The CDR3 has 15 amino acids. The CDR3 spells CASSFGGADTGELFF. Written as DNA, the CDR3 is TGTGCCAGCAGTTTTGGGGGGGCGGACACCGGGGAGCTGTTTTTT.

This clonotype appeared many times. The rearrangement uses TRBV10-3 and TRBJ1-4, with 7 bases fitting TRBD1. Germline V gene data show CDR1 as ENHRY and CDR2 as SYGVKD. The CDR3 is 15 amino acids. Trimming cost V 3 bases and J 5 bases; bases outside gene matches: 6. The CDR3: CAISERGTVNEKLFF. The CDR3 DNA reads as TGTGCCATCAGTGAACGAGGGACAGTGAATGAAAAACTGTTTTTT.

As DNA, the CDR3 is TGTGCCAGCAGCAGCACGGGACAGGGAGAACAGCCCCAGCATTTT. Translation: CASSSTGQGEQPQHF. The chain has TRBV28 and TRBJ1-5; 9 nucleotides line up with TRBD1. There are 15 residues in the CDR3. V was clipped by 6 bases and J by 7 bases; unmatched bases: 10. The germline V gene has CDR1 MDHEN and CDR2 SYDVKM.

This clonotype was observed at least ten times. The rearrangement links TRBV20-1 to TRBJ1-1; D is ambiguous. V lost 2 bases and J 1 base, leaving 14 bases between the germline ends. The CDR3 is 15 residues long. Germline V gene sequence: CDR1 DFQATT, CDR2 SNEGSKA (reference sequence). CDR3 sequence (DNA): TGCAGTGCTAGAACGAAGACCCTAACGAACACTGAAGCTTTCTTT. As protein: CSARTKTLTNTEAFF.

This clonotype was recorded a few times. The chain employs TRBV6-2 or TRBV6-3 and TRBJ1-5, with TRBD1 as a possible D gene (5 bases). The ends were cut back, 8 bases at V and 1 base at J, with 12 bases in the middle. CDR3 length: 14 amino acids. Germline V CDR1 and CDR2: MNHEY, SVGEGT. The CDR3 sequence is CASARGGSNQPQHF. The DNA of the CDR3 is TGTGCCAGCGCACGGGGGGGGAGCAATCAGCCCCAGCATTTT.

The chain uses TRBV6-2 or TRBV6-3 and TRBJ2-7; 7 bases match TRBD1. The germline V gene encodes CDR1 MNHEY and CDR2 SVGEGT. This CDR3 is 13 amino acids long. J gave up 6 bases and V 5 bases, and 7 bases lay outside the gene matches. As DNA, the CDR3 is TGTGCCAGCAGTGAGGGGGCGCCGGGCGAGCAGTACTTC. Protein product: CASSEGAPGEQYF.

This clonotype was counted ten times or more. This chain uses TRBV29-1 with TRBJ1-1; 7 positions agree with TRBD1. With 6 bases clipped from V and 1 base from J, the junction kept 8 bases outside the gene matches. The germline gives CDR1 SQVTM, CDR2 ANQGSEA. The CDR3 covers 14 residues. The CDR3 nucleotides are TGCAGCGTCCGAGGACAGGTGACGAACACTGAAGCTTTCTTT. Protein: CSVRGQVTNTEAFF.

This clonotype was counted ten times or more. This chain connects TRBV9 to TRBJ2-6; D not resolved. Per germline, CDR1 SGDLS and CDR2 YYNGEE. The CDR3 consists of 15 residues. V lost 0 bases and J lost 4, with 8 bases in between. CDR3 coding DNA: TGTGCCAGCAGCGTAGAGGAAGCCGGGGCCAACGTCCTGACTTTC. This sequence encodes CASSVEEAGANVLTF.

This clonotype was detected ten times or more. The chain carries TRBV6-2 or TRBV6-3 and TRBJ2-2, with D perhaps matching TRBD1 or TRBD2 (5 bases each). Germline V gene data show CDR1 as MNHEY and CDR2 as SVGEGT. The CDR3 consists of 14 residues. The V end was cut by 11 bases, the J end by 0 bases, with 13 bases between. The CDR3 region has the DNA TGTGCCTCACGGCAGGGACCGAACACCGGGGAGCTGTTTTTT. Translating gives CASRQGPNTGELFF.

Many counts were recorded for this clonotype. For the CDR3, the DNA is TGCGCCAGCAGCCAAGGAGAATGGGGATCCGGGGAGCTGTTTTTT. This gives the protein CASSQGEWGSGELFF. V and J are TRBV4-1 and TRBJ2-2; D gene uncertain. Trimming shortened V by 1 base and J by 6 bases, and 12 bases separated the two germline ends. This CDR3 has 15 amino acids. Germline assignment: CDR1 MGHRA and CDR2 YSYEKL.

This clonotype was counted only a few times. The chain has TRBV5-4 and TRBJ2-7; 10 bases are a match to TRBD1. This CDR3 has 16 residues. Trimming cost V 4 bases and J 1 base; bases outside gene matches: 8. Germline CDR1 SGHNT, CDR2 YYREEE (reference sequence). DNA of the CDR3: TGTGCCAGCAGCGACGGGGACAGGGGAAGATCCTACGAGCAGTACTTC. Protein product: CASSDGDRGRSYEQYF.

The V gene is TRBV30, the J gene TRBJ2-7; 13 nucleotides align to TRBD2. Germline values: CDR1 GTSNPN, CDR2 SVGIG (reference sequence). The CDR3 is 21 residues long. Trimming cost V 1 base and J 9 bases; bases outside gene matches: 27. For the CDR3, the DNA is TGTGCCTGGAGTGGTACAGGGGCGCCGGCTAGACTAGCGGGAGGTTTTCACGGGCAGTACTTC. Protein: CAWSGTGAPARLAGGFHGQYF.

This clonotype was seen at least ten times. The gene calls are TRBV29-1 and TRBJ1-2; 8 nucleotides align to TRBD1. Germline V gives CDR1 SQVTM, CDR2 ANQGSEA. The CDR3 is 14 residues long. V gave up 4 bases and J gave up 5 bases; unmatched junction bases: 9. CDR3 coding DNA: TGCAGCGTTGTGTGGCAGGGGGCTCCTTATGGCTACACCTTC. Protein product: CSVVWQGAPYGYTF.

This clonotype has a count of ten or more. The rearrangement links TRBV27 to TRBJ1-2, with TRBD1 as a possible D gene (5 bases). Germline V CDR1 and CDR2: MNHEY, SMNVEV (reference sequence). The V end lost 5 bases, the J end lost 5 bases, and 9 bases lay between the germline ends. The CDR3 totals 12 residues. Written as DNA, the CDR3 is TGTGCCAGCAGTATGAAGGGGTATGGCTACACCTTC. Translating gives CASSMKGYGYTF.

This clonotype was counted ten times or more. This chain joins TRBV11-2 and TRBJ1-1, with D uncertain. The germline V gene has CDR1 SGHAT and CDR2 FQNNGV. V was trimmed by 1 base and J by 3 bases, leaving 15 bases between them. The CDR3 runs 16 residues. The CDR3 DNA sequence: TGTGCCAGCAGCTTAGGGTTGAGGGCGGAGGACACTGAAGCTTTCTTT. Amino acid sequence: CASSLGLRAEDTEAFF.